The text below deals with one TCR beta chain. The sample comes from a study of blood T cell repertoires in COVID-19. Study in general: Sites across the United States, Italy and Spain contributed samples from acute and convalescent COVID-19.

Assay: immunoSEQ multiplex PCR; the TCRdb copy retains only in-frame clones and omits some. Of about 240,000 clones listed, 86% are singletons. This TCR came from a man at least 80 years old with acute or convalescent COVID-19. The sample comprised peripheral blood.

DNA for the CDR3: TGTGCCAGTAGTATCCCGACAGGGGCGGGATACAATGAGCAGTTCTTC. This encodes CASSIPTGAGYNEQFF. The chain couples TRBV19 to TRBJ2-1, with 8 bases matching TRBD1. Germline V gene lookup returns CDR1 LNHDA and CDR2 SQIVND (reference sequence). V was clipped by 3 bases and J by 4 bases; unmatched bases: 8. The CDR3 covers 16 residues.